The T cell receptor (beta chain) under discussion was sequenced for a study of identical twins. General study results and limits: Carriage of fewer insertions was seen in abundant cord blood beta clonotypes, whereas memory repertoires showed none.

Every donor was a healthy Caucasian. Germline V lookup: CDR1 MNHEY, CDR2 SVGAGI. With 2 bases removed from V and 10 bases from J, the gap between germline ends came to 9 bases. The CDR3 extends over 11 amino acids. For this clonotype: Its cognate antigen is unknown.

Template switching introduced a universal primer site, and the cDNA bore unique molecular identifiers. TCRdb independently ran MiXCR on the 5' RACE reads; one entry per CDR3 protein. The data show about 690,000 distinct CDR3 sequences, 21% seen once. These sequences were also reported in another study, on T cells expressing NK-cell markers. That paper adds: Among CD8+ T cells from six donors, dominant NKG2C+ clonotypes accounted for about 1.0-7.5%.

The V and J genes are TRBV6-5 and TRBJ2-7; D call uncertain. The origin of this receptor is a woman aged 18-35 years in good health. The sequenced sample consisted of PBMCs. This CDR3 is CASSYGRHQYF. CDR3 nucleotides: TGTGCCAGCAGTTACGGCCGCCATCAGTACTTC.